This T cell receptor beta chain was identified in a study of OX40 agonist ivuxolimab in advanced cancers. Autoimmune disease history or systemic immunosuppression was exclusionary. Produced via immunoSEQ multiplex PCR; TCRdb's table is partial and in-frame only. In the table there are roughly 18,000 clones, around 82% of which are singletons. Findings and caveats of the study: Partly responding patients at 0.1-3.0 mg/kg showed some of the smallest clonal expansion.

CDR3 length: 11 residues. V was pared by 5 bases and J by 5 bases, with 6 bases between. CDR1 and CDR2 (germline): SGHTA, FQGNSA. On this clone: Its antigen is unknown.

This sequence joins TRBV7-2 and TRBJ1-1, with D hard to call. This clonotype was obtained from an adult with an advanced solid tumor such as melanoma, head and neck, liver or kidney cancer. Specimen: CD4+ or CD8+ T cells sorted from blood, collected in a trial of the OX40 agonist ivuxolimab. The CDR3 DNA sequence: TGTGCCAGCAGCCTCATGACTGAAGCTTTCTTT. Encoded protein: CASSLMTEAFF.